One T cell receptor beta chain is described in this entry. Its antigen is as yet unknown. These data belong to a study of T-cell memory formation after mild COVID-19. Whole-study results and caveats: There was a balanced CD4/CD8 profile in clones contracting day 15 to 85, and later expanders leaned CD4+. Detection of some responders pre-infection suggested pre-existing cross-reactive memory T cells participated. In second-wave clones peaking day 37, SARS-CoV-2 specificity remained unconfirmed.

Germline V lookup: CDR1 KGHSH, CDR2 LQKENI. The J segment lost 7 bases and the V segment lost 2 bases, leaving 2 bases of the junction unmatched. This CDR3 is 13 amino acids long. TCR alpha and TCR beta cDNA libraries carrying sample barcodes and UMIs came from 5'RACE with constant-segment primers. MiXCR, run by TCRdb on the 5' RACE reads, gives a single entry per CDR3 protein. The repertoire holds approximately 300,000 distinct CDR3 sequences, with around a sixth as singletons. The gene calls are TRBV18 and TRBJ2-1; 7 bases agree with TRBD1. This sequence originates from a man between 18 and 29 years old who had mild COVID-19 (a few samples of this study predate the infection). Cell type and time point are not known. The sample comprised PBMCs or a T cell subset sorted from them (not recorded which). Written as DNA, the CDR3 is TGTGCCAGCTCACCATCGACAGGGAATGAGCAGTTCTTC. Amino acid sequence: CASSPSTGNEQFF.